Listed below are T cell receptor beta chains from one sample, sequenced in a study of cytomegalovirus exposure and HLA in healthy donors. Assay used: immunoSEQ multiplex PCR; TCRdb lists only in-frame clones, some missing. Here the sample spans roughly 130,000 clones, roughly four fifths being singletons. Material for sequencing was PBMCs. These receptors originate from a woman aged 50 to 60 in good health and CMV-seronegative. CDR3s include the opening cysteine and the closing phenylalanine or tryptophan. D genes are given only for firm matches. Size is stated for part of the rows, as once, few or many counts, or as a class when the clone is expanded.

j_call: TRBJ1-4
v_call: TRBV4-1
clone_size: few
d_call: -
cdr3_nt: TGCGCCAGCAGCCCTATTCCTCCCTCTTCAACTAATGAAAAACTGTTTTTT
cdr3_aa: CASSPIPPSSTNEKLFF

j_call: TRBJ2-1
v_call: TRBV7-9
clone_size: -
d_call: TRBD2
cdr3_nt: TGTGCCAGCAGCTCCGGGACTAGCGGGAACCATGAGCAGTTCTTC
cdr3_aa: CASSSGTSGNHEQFF

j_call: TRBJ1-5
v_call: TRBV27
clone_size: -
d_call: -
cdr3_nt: TGTGCCAGCAGTCCAGAACACCGCAATCAGCCCCAGCATTTT
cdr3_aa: CASSPEHRNQPQHF

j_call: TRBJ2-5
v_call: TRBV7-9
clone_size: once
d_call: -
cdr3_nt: TGTGCCAGCAGCTTAGACCAGGGGGGAGAGACCCAGTACTTC
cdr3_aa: CASSLDQGGETQYF

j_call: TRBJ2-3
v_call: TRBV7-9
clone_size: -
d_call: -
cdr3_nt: TGTGCCAGCAGCTGGCTCACAGATACGCAGTATTTT
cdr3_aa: CASSWLTDTQYF

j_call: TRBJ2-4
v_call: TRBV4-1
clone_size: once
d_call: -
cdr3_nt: TGCGCCAGCAGCCACCCTTCGGACATTCAGTACTTC
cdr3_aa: CASSHPSDIQYF

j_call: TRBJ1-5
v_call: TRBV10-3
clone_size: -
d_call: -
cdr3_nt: TGTGCCATCAGTGATTTTGGGGGGAGTCAGCCCCAGCATTTT
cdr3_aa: CAISDFGGSQPQHF

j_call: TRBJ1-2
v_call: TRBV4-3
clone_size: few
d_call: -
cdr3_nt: TGCGCCAGCAGCCAAGAGTCGATTGGGGGCCTCGCAAGCTACACCTTC
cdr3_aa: CASSQESIGGLASYTF

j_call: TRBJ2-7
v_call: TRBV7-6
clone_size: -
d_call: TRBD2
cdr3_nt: TGTGCCAGCAGCTTAGAGCGGGGGGCTCGGTACGAGCAGTACTTC
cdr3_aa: CASSLERGARYEQYF

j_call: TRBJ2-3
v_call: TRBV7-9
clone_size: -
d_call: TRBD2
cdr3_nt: TGTGCCAGCAGCTTATTAGCGGGAGGAAAAATTAGCACAGATACGCAGTATTTT
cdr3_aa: CASSLLAGGKISTDTQYF

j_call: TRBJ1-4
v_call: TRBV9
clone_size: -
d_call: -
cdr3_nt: TGTGCCAGCAGCGTATCAGGGACAACTAATGAAAAACTGTTTTTT
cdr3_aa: CASSVSGTTNEKLFF

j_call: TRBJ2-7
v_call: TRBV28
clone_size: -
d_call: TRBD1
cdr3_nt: TGTGCCAGCTCGGGACAGGGGGCCTACGAGCAGTACTTC
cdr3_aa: CASSGQGAYEQYF

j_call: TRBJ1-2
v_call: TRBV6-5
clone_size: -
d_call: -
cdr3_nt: TGTGCCAGCAGTTACGGGGCAGGGGCCGCAGGCACCTTC
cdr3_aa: CASSYGAGAAGTF

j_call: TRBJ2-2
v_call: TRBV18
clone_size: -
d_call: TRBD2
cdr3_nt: TGTGCCAGCTCACCGACTAGCGGGGGCACCGGGGAGCTGTTTTTT
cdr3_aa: CASSPTSGGTGELFF

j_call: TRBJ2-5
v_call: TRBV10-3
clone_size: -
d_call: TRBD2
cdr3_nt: TGTGCCATCAGGAGGACTAGCGGCTCGCAAGAGACCCAGTACTTC
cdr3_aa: CAIRRTSGSQETQYF

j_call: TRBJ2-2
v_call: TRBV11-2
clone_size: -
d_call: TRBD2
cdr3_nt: TGTGCCAGCAGCTTAATAGCGAGCGGGAGACCTGGCGGGGAGCTGTTTTTT
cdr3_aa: CASSLIASGRPGGELFF

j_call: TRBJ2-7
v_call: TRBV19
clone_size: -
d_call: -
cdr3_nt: TGTGCCAGTAAGGCTACCGGGACTTACTACGAGCAGTACTTC
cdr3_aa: CASKATGTYYEQYF

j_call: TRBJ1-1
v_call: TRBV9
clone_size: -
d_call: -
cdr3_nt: TGTGCCAGCAGTGTGCAGGGGAACACTGAAGCTTTCTTT
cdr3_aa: CASSVQGNTEAFF

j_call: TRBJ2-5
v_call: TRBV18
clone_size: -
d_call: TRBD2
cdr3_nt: TGTGCCAGCTCCCCCGGGACTATGGGATTTGGGACCCAGTACTTC
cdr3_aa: CASSPGTMGFGTQYF

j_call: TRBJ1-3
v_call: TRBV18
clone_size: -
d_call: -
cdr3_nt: TGTGCCAGCTCACCTCAAGCGGTCTCTGGAAACACCATATATTTT
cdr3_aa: CASSPQAVSGNTIYF

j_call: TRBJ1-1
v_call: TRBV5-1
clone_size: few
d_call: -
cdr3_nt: TGCGCCAGCAGCTTGGTCAGACTTGCTGAAGCTTTCTTT
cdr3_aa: CASSLVRLAEAFF

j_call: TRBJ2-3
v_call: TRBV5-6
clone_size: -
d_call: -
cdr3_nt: TGTGCCAGCAGCAGTCCCCTAGGCACAGATACGCAGTATTTT
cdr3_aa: CASSSPLGTDTQYF

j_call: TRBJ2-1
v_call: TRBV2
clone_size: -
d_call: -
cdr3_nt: TGTGCCAGCAGGGCAGGGTACAGCTCCTACAATGAGCAGTTCTTC
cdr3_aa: CASRAGYSSYNEQFF

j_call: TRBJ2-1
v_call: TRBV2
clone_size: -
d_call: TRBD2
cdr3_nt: TGTGCCAGCAGTGAATGGACTAGCGGGAGTACTGAGCAGTTCTTC
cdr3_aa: CASSEWTSGSTEQFF

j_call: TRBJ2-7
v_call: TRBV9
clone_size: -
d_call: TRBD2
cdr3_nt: TGTGCCAGCAGCCCTGGACTAGCGGGGAAGGTGTACGAGCAGTACTTC
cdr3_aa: CASSPGLAGKVYEQYF

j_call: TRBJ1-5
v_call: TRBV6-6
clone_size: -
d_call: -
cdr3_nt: TGTGCCAGCAGCTCCTCGACCGGGAGTCAGCCCCAGCATTTT
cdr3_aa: CASSSSTGSQPQHF

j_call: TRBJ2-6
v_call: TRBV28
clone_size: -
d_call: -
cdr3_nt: TGTGCCAGCAGTTTATCTTCCGTTGGTCCAGGGGTAAGGATTGGTGGGGCCAACGTCCTGACTTTC
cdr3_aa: CASSLSSVGPGVRIGGANVLTF

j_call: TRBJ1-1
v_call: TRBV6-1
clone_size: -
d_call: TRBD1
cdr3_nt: TGTGCCAGCCCCCGGGACAGGGTTGGAACTGAAGCTTTCTTT
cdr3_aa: CASPRDRVGTEAFF

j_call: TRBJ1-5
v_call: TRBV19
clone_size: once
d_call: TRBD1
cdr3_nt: TGTGCCAGTAGTATAAGCACAGGGGGTAATCAGCCCCAGAATTTT
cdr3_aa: CASSISTGGNQPQNF

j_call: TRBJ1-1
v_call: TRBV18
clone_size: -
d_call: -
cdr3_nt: TGTGCCAGCTCAATCCGACAGAACACTGAAGCTTTCTTT
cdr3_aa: CASSIRQNTEAFF

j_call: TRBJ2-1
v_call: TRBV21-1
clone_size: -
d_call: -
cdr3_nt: TGTGCCAGCAGCAAAGCAGTCCAGGGGTCGTCAGTTTTTGACCCAAGGAATGAGCAGTTCTTC
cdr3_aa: CASSKAVQGSSVFDPRNEQFF

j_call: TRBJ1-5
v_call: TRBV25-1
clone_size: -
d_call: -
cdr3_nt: TGTGCCAGCAGTGAAGGCTGGGGGCCGCTTCGGCCCCAGCATTTT
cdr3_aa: CASSEGWGPLRPQHF

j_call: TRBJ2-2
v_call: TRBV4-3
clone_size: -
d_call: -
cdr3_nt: TGCGCCAGCAGCCAACTCCTAAGCACCGGGGAGCTGTTTTTT
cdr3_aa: CASSQLLSTGELFF

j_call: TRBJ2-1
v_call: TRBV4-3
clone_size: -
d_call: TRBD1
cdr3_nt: TGCGCCAGCAGCCAAGACCGAACAGGGGGCCGGAATGAGCAGTTCTTC
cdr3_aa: CASSQDRTGGRNEQFF

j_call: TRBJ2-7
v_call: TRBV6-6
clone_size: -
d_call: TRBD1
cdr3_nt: TGTGCCAGCAGTCTTGGGACAGCATACGAGCAGTACTTC
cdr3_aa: CASSLGTAYEQYF

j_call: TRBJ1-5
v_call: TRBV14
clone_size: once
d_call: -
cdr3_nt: TGTGCCAGCAGCCAAGATGGAGAACAGCCCCAGCATTTT
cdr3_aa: CASSQDGEQPQHF

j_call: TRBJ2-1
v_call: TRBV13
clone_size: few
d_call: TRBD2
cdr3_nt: TGTGCCAGCAGCTTCCTTGGGACTAGGCGCTACAATGAGCAGTTCTTC
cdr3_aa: CASSFLGTRRYNEQFF

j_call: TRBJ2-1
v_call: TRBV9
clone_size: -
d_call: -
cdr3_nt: TGTGCCAGCAGCGCCTTCGGGGAGACCAGCTCCTACAATGAGCAGTTCTTC
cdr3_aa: CASSAFGETSSYNEQFF

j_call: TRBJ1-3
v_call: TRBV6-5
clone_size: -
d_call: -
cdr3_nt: TGTGCCAGCAGTTACGGGGGGACTGGAAACACCATATATTTT
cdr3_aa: CASSYGGTGNTIYF

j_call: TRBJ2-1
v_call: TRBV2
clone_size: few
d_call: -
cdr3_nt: TGTGCCAGCAGTGTGGGCAATCAGGACTACAATGAGCAGTTCTTC
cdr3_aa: CASSVGNQDYNEQFF

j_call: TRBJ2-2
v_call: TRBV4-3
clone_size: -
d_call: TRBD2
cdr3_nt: TGCGCCAGCAGCCAAGAAAGAGGGAGGGCCGGGGAGCTGTTTTTT
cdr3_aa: CASSQERGRAGELFF

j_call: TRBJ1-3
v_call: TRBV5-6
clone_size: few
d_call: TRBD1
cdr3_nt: TGTGCCAGCAGCTTGCCGGGACAGGGGGCTACCCAGCGAAACACCATATATTTT
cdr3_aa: CASSLPGQGATQRNTIYF

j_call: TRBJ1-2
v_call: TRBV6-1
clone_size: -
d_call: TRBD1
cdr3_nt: TGTGCCAGCAGTGCATCAGGGGGTGGCTACACCTTC
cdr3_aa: CASSASGGGYTF

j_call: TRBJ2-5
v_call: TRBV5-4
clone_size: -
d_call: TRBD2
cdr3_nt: TGTGCCAGCAGACAGGGACTAGCGGGAGAAGAGACCCAGTACTTC
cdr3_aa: CASRQGLAGEETQYF

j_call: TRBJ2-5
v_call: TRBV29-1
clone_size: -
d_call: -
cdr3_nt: TGCAGCGTTGCCGAGGGGGTTCAAGAGACCCAGTACTTC
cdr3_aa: CSVAEGVQETQYF